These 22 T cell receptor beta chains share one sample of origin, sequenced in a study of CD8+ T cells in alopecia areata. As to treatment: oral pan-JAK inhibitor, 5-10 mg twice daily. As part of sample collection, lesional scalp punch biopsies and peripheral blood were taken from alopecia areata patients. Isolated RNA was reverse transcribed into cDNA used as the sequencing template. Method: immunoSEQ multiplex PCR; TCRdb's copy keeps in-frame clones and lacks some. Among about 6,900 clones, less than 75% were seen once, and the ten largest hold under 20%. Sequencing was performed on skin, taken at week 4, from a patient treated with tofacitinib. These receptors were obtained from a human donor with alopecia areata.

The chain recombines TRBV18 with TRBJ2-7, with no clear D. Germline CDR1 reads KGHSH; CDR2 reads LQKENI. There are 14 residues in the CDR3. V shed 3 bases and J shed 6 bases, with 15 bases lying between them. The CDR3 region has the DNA TGTGCCAGCTCACCGCGAGACCGCCCGGGCGAGCAGTACTTC. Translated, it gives CASSPRDRPGEQYF.

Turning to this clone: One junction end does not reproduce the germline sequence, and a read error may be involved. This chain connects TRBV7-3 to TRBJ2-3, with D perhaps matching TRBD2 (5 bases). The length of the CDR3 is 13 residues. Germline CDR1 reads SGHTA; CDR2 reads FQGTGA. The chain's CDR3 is CASSEGHWDTQYF. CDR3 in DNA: TGTGCCAGCAGCGAGGGCCACTGGGATACGCAATATTTT.

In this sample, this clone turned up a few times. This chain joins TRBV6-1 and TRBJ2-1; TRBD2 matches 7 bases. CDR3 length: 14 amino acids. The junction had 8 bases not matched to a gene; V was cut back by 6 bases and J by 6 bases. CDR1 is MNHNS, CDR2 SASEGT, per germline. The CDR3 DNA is TGTGCCAGCAGATCCGGGGGAGGGATCAATGAGCAGTTCTTC. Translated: CASRSGGGINEQFF.

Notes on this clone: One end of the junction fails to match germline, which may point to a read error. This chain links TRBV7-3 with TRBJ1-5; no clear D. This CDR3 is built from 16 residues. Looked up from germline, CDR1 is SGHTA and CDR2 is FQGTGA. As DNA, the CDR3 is TGTGCCAGCAGCCAGGACCTGCTTTTTAGCGATCAGCCCCAGCATTTT. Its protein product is CASSQDLLFSDQPQHF.

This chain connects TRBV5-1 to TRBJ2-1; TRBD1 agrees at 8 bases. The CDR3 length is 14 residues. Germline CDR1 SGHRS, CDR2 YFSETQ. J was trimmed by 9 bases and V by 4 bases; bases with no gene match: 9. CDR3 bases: TGCGCCAGCAGCCTAAGAGGACAGGGAGGTGAGCAGTTCTTC. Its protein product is CASSLRGQGGEQFF.

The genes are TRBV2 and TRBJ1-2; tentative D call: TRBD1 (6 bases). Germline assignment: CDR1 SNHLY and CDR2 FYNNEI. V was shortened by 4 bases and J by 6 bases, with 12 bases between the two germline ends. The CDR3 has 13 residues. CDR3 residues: CASSGRAGDGYTF. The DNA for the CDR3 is TGTGCCAGCAGTGGCCGGGCAGGGGATGGCTACACCTTC.

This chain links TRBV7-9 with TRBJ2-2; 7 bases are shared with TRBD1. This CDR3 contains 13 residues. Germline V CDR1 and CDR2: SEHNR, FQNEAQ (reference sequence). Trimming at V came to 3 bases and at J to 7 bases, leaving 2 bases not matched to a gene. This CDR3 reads CASSFQGDGELFF. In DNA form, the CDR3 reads TGTGCCAGCAGCTTTCAGGGGGACGGGGAGCTGTTTTTT.

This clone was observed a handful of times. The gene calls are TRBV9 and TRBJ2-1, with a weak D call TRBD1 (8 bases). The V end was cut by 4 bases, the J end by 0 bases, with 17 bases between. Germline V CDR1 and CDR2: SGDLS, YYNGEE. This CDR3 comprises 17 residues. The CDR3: CASSPRGRGSSYNEQFF. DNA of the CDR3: TGTGCCAGCAGCCCCAGGGGGCGGGGGAGCTCCTACAATGAGCAGTTCTTC.

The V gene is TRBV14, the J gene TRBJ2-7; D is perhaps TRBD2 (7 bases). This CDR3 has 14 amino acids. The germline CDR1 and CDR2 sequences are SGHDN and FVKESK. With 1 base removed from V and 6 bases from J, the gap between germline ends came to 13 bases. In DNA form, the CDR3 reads TGTGCCAGCAGCCAAGGATGGGGGGGGCGCGAGCAGTACTTC. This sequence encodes CASSQGWGGREQYF.

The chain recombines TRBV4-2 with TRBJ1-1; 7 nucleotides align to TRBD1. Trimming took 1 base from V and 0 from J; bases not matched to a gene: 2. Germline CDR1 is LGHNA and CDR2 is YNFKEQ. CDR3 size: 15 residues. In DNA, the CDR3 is TGTGCCAGCAGCCAAGTTCAGGGGGTGAACACTGAAGCTTTCTTT. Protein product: CASSQVQGVNTEAFF.

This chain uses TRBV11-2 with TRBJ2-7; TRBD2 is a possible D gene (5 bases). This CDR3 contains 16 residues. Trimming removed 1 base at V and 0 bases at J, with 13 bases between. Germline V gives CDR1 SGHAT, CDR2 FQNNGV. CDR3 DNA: TGTGCCAGCAGCTTAGTAACCAGCGGACCCTCCTACGAGCAGTACTTC. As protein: CASSLVTSGPSYEQYF. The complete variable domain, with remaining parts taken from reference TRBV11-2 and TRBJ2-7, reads EAGVAQSPRYKIIEKRQSVAFWCNPISGHATLYWYQQILGQGPKLLIQFQNNGVVDDSQLPKDRFSAERLKGVDSTLKIQPAKLEDSAVYLCASSLVTSGPSYEQYFGPGTRLTVT.

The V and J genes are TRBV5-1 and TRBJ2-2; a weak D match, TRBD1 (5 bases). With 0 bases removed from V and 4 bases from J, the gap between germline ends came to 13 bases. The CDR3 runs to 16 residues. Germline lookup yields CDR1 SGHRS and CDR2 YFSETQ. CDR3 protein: CASSLVKDSLTGELFF. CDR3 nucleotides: TGCGCCAGCAGCTTGGTAAAAGACAGTCTCACCGGGGAGCTGTTTTTT.

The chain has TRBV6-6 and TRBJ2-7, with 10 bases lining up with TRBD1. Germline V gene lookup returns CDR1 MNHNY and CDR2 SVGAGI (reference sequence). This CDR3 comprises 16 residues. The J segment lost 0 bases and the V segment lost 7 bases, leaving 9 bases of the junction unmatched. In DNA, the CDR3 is TGTGCCAGCATGGACAGGGGGAGAACCTACTCCTACGAGCAGTACTTC. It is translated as CASMDRGRTYSYEQYF.

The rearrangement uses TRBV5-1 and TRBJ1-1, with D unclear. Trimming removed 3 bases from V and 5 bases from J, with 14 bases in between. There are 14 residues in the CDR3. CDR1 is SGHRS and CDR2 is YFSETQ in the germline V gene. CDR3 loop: CASSSLGRITEAFF. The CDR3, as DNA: TGCGCCAGCAGCTCCCTAGGCAGAATTACTGAAGCTTTCTTT.

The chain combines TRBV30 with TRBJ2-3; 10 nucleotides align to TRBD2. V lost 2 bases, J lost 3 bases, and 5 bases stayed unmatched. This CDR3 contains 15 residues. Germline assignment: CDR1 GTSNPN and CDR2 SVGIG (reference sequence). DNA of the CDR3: TGTGCCTGGAGTCCCCTAGCGGGAGAAACAGATACGCAGTATTTT. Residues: CAWSPLAGETDTQYF.

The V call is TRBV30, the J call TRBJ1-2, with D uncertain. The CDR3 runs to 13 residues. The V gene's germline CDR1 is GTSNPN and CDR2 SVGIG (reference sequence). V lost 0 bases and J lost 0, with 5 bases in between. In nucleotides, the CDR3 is TGTGCCTGGAGTGTACCCGCTAACTATGGCTACACCTTC. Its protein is CAWSVPANYGYTF.

The CDR3 bases are TGTGCCAGCAGTTTAAGGGGTGGGAATAATTCACCCCTCCACTTT. It is translated as CASSLRGGNNSPLHF. The chain links TRBV27 to TRBJ1-6; D may be TRBD1 (5 bases). The V gene lost 2 bases and the J gene lost 5 bases, with 10 bases spanning the gap. Per germline, CDR1 MNHEY and CDR2 SMNVEV (reference sequence). This CDR3 spans 15 amino acids.

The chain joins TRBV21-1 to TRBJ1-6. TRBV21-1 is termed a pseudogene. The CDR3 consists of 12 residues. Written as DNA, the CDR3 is TGTGCCAGCAGCAAGATTTGGTCACCCCTCCACTTT. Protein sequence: CASSKIWSPLHF.

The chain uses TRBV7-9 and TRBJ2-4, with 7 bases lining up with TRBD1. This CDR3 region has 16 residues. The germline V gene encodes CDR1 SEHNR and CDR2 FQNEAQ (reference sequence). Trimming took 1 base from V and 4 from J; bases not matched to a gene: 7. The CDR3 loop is CASSLGAGTEKNIQYF. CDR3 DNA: TGTGCCAGCAGCTTAGGTGCCGGGACAGAGAAAAACATTCAGTACTTC.

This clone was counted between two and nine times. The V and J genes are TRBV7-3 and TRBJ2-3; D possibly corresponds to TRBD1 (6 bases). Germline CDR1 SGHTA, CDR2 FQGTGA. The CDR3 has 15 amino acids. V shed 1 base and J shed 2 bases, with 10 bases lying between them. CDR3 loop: CASSLMGTPTDTQYF. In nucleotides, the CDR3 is TGTGCCAGCAGCTTAATGGGGACACCCACAGATACGCAGTATTTT.

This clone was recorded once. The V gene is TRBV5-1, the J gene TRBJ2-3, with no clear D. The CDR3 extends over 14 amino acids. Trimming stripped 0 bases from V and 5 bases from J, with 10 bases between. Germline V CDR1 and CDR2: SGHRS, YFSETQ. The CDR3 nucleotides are TGCGCCAGCAGCTTGGCCCGCTACATAGATACGCAGTATTTT. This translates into CASSLARYIDTQYF.

CDR3 loop: CASGPDTGELFF. CDR3 nucleotides: TGTGCTAGTGGACCTGACACCGGGGAGCTGTTTTTT. V gene TRBV12-5 combines with J gene TRBJ2-2, with D uncertain. This CDR3 contains 12 residues. Germline lookup yields CDR1 LGHNT and CDR2 FRNRAP. The V and J ends lost 6 bases and 3 bases respectively, with 5 bases between them. Together with reference TRBV12-5 and TRBJ2-2, the CDR3 gives the full variable domain: DARVTQTPRHKVTEMGQEVTMRCQPILGHNTVFWYRQTMMQGLELLAYFRNRAPLDDSGMPKDRFSAEMPDATLATLKIQPSEPRDSAVYFCASGPDTGELFFGEGSRLTVL.